This T cell receptor beta chain was documented in a study of blood T cell repertoires in COVID-19. Study in general: Acute-phase and convalescent COVID-19 samples originated in the United States, Italy and Spain.

Trimming cost V 3 bases and J 10 bases, with 4 bases left between them. The length of the CDR3 is 10 residues. The germline V gene encodes CDR1 SEHNR and CDR2 FQNEAQ (reference sequence). The table came from immunoSEQ multiplex PCR; TCRdb's copy has only in-frame clones and leaves some out. Of roughly 130,000 clones in the sample, around nine tenths were seen once. Seattle patients were enrolled during active infection and followed longitudinally. The TCR comes from a man aged 60-69 years with COVID-19, enrolled during active disease. Sequenced input: peripheral blood. The V gene is TRBV7-9, the J gene TRBJ2-1; unclear D gene. CDR3 sequence reads: CASSLREQFF. CDR3 in DNA: TGTGCCAGCAGCTTGCGGGAGCAGTTCTTC.